Given below is one TCR beta chain in context. Its antigen is still unknown. Sequencing was performed with immunoSEQ multiplex PCR; in TCRdb, only in-frame clones are kept and a portion is missing. The sample contains about 1.4 million clones, roughly 96% of which appear only once. The data belong to a study of shared clonotypes between healthy human individuals. Study information: Each donor's CD4 naive and CD4 memory cells filled three plates apiece, CD8 naive two, and CD8 memory one.

V was clipped by 5 bases and J by 4 bases, with 14 bases between them. The CDR3 covers 14 residues. In germline, CDR1 is SGHVS, CDR2 FQNEAQ. The study, taken as a whole, reports: Of the naive CD4 clonotypes, roughly 5.5% were shared across a handful of donors.

Within Nashville, Tennessee resided all donors, each a Caucasian adult. In the CD4+ fraction, cells were divided into CD45RA+ naive and CD45RA-negative memory subsets. Sequencing was performed on naive CD4+ T cells sorted from blood. Subset in this sample: CD45RA+ positively selected. The sequence derives from a man aged 25 to 40 in good health. The chain joins TRBV7-8 to TRBJ2-5, with D possibly matching TRBD1 (5 bases). Here the CDR3 DNA reads TGTGCCAGCAGCCGCATTTCCAGGGTAGAGACCCAGTACTTC. It translates to CASSRISRVETQYF.